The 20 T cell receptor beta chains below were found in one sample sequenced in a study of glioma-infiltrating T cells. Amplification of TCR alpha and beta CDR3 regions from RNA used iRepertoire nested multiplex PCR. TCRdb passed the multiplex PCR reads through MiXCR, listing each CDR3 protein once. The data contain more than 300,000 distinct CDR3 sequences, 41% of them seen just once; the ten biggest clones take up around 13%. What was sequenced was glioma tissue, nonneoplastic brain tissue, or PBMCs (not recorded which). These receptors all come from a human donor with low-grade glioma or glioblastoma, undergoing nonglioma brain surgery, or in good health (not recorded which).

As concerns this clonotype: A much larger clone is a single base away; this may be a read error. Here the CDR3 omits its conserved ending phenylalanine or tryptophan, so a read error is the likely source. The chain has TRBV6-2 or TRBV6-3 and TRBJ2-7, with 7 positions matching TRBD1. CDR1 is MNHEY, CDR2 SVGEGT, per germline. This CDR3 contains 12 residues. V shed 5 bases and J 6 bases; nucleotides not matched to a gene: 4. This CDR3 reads CASSPRTGEQYL. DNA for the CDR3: TGTGCCAGCAGTCCCAGGACAGGCGAGCAGTACCTC.

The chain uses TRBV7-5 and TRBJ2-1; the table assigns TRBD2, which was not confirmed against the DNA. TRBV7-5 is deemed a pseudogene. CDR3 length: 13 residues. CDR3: CILRSGTPNEQFF. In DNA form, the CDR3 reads TGTATCTTACGTAGCGGGACCCCCAATGAGCAGTTCTTC.

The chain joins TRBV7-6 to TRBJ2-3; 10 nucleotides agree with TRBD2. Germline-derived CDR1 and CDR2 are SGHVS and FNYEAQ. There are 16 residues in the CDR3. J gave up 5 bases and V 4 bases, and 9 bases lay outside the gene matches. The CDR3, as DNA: TGTGCCAGCAGCTCTCATAGCGGGAGGTCAGGAGATACGCAGTATTTT. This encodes CASSSHSGRSGDTQYF.

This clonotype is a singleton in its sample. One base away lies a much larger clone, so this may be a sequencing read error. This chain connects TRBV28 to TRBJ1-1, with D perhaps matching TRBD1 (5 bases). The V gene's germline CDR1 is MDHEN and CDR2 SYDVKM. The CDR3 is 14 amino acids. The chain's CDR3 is CASSPGPRRTGAFF. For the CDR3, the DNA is TGTGCCAGCAGCCCGGGACCGCGGAGGACTGGAGCTTTCTTT.

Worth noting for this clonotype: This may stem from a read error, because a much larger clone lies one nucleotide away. This chain's CDR3 is CASSYSVGESSYNEQYF. The DNA of the CDR3 is TGTGCCAGCAGTTACTCGGTGGGCGAGAGCTCCTACAATGAGCAGTACTTC. The chain combines TRBV6-2 or TRBV6-3 with TRBJ2-1; no clear D gene. The J call may not be correct, given that the DNA end is closer to TRBJ2-7. In germline, CDR1 is MNHEY, CDR2 SVGEGT. The CDR3 extends over 17 amino acids.

DNA of the CDR3: TGTGCCACCAGCAGAAGACCCGGGACAGCGCACGAGCAGTACTTC. Translated: CATSRRPGTAHEQYF. The gene calls are TRBV15 and TRBJ2-7; TRBD1 agrees at 7 bases. Germline CDR1 LNHNV, CDR2 YYDKDF (reference sequence). The CDR3 length is 15 residues. V was clipped by 2 bases and J by 5 bases; unmatched bases: 9.

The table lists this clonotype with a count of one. Written as DNA, the CDR3 is TGTGCCAGCAGCCTGGGATTAATTGAACGGTACGAGCAGTACTTC. Protein sequence: CASSLGLIERYEQYF. The chain carries TRBV5-4 and TRBJ2-7, with unresolved D. This CDR3 region has 15 residues. Germline V lookup: CDR1 SGHNT, CDR2 YYREEE (reference sequence). V lost 4 bases to trimming and J lost 4 bases, with 18 bases between them.

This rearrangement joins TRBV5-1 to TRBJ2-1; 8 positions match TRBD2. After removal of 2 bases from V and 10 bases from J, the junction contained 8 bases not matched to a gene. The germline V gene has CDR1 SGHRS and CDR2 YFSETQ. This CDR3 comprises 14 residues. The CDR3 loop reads CASSLPGTRNEQFF. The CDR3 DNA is TGCGCCAGCAGCTTACCCGGGACTAGAAACGAGCAGTTCTTC.

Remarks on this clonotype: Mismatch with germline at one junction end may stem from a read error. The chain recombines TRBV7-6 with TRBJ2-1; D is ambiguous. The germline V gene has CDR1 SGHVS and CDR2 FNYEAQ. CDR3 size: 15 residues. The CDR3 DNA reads TGTGCTAGCAGCCCTAGGATGGCCTCCTACAATGAGCAGTTCTTC. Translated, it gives CASSPRMASYNEQFF. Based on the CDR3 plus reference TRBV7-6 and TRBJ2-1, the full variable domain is GAGVSQSPRYKVTKRGQDVALRCDPISGHVSLYWYRQALGQGPEFLTYFNYEAQQDKSGLPNDRFSAERPEGSISTLTIQRTEQRDSAMYRCASSPRMASYNEQFFGPGTRLTVL.

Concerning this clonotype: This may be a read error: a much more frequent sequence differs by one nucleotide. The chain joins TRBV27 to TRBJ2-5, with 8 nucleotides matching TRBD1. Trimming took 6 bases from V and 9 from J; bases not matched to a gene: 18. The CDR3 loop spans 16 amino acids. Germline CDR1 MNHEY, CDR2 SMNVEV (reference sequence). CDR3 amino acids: CASRGLFRGRAEAQYF. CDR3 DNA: TGTGCCAGCAGAGGACTCTTCAGGGGGCGCGCGGAGGCCCAGTACTTC.

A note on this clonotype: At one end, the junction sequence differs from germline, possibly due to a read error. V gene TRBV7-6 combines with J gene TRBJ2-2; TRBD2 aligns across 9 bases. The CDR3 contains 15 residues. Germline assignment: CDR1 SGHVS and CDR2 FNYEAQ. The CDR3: CASSSAGGSTGELFF. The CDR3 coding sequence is TGTGCTAGCAGCTCAGCGGGGGGTTCCACAGGGGAGCTGTTTTTT. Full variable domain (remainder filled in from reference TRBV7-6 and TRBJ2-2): GAGVSQSPRYKVTKRGQDVALRCDPISGHVSLYWYRQALGQGPEFLTYFNYEAQQDKSGLPNDRFSAERPEGSISTLTIQRTEQRDSAMYRCASSSAGGSTGELFFGEGSRLTVL.

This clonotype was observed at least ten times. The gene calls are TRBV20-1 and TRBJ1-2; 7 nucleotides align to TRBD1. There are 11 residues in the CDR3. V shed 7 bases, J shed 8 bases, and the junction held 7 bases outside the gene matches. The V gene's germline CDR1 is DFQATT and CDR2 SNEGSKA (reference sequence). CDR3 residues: CSGYRGAGYTF. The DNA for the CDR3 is TGCAGTGGATACAGGGGAGCAGGCTACACCTTC.

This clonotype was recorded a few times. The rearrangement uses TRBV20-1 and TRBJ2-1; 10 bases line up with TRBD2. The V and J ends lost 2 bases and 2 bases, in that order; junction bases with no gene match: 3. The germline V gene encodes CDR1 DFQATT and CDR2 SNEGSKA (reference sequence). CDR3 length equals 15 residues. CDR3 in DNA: TGCAGTGCTAGAAGCGGGAGGGAGACCTACAATGAGCAGTTCTTC. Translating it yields CSARSGRETYNEQFF.

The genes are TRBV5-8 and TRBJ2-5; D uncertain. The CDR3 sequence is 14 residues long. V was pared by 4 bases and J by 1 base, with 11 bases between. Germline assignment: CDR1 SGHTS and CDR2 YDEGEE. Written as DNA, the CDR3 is TGTGCCAGCAGCCCTTCTTGGGCCCAAGAGACCCAGTACTTC. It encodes CASSPSWAQETQYF.

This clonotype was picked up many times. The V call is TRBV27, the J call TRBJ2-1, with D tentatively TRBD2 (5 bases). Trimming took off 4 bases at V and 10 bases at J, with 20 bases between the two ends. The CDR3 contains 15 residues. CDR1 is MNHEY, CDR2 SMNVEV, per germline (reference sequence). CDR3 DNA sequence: TGTGCCAGCAGTTCCTCCCAGACTAAATTGGAAGAGCAGTTCTTC. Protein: CASSSSQTKLEEQFF.

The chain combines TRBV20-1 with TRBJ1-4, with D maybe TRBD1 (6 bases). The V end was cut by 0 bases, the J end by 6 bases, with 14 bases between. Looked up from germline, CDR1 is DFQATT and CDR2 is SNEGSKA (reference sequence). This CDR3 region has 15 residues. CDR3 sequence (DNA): TGCAGTGCTAGAGATCGAAGGAGGGGGGATGAAAAACTGTTTTTT. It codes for CSARDRRRGDEKLFF.

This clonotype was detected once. The CDR3: CASSSEPTGRGGDEQFF. CDR3 sequence (DNA): TGTGCCAGCAGCTCCGAACCGACAGGGAGAGGGGGTGATGAGCAGTTCTTC. The chain carries TRBV7-9 and TRBJ2-1, with TRBD1 matching over 7 bases. CDR1 is SEHNR and CDR2 is FQNEAQ in the germline V gene (reference sequence). The length of the CDR3 is 17 residues. V trimming: 4 bases; J trimming: 8 bases; junction bases outside the gene matches: 17.

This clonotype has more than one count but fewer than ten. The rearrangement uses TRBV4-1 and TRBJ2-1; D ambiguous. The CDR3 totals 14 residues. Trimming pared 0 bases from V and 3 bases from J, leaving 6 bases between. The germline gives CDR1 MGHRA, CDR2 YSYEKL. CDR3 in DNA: TGCGCCAGCAGCCAAGATGGCAGCTACAATGAGCAGTTCTTC. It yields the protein CASSQDGSYNEQFF.

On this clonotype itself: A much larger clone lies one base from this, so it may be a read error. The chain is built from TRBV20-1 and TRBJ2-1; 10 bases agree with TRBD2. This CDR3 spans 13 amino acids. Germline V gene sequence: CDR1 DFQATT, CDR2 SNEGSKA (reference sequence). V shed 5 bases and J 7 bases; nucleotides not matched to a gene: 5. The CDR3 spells CSAEPGLANEQFF. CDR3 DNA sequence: TGCAGTGCTGAACCGGGACTAGCGAATGAGCAGTTCTTC.

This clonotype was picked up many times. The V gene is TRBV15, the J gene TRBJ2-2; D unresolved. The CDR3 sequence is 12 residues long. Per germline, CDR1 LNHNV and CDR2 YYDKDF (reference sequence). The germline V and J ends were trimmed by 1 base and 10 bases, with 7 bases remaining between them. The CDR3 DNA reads TGTGCCACCAGCAGAGCCCTGGAGGAGCTGTTTTTT. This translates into CATSRALEELFF.